The rows below give T cell receptor beta chains drawn from one sample of a study of shared clonotypes between healthy human individuals. Only in-frame clones appear in the TCRdb table, and some are missing; sequencing was by immunoSEQ multiplex PCR. This repertoire shows over 2,000,000 clones, just over 90% found once; its top ten account for approximately 1.7%. The sample was naive CD8+ T cells from PBMCs. Source of these receptors: a man between 18 and 29 years old in good health. Some clones in this sample may be carry-over from other donors' samples. CDR3s include the opening cysteine and the closing phenylalanine or tryptophan. The D gene is left open where the match is weak. For some rows the clone size is stated as once, few or many, or as a class when expanded; others skip it.

TRBV29-1	TRBJ2-7	once	TRBD1	TGCAGCGTTGAAGTCTCGGACAGGGCGTCCTACGAGCAGTACTTC	CSVEVSDRASYEQYF
TRBV5-6	TRBJ2-7	.	.	TGTGCCAGCAGCTTTACCCTGGTACCTTACGAGCAGTACTTC	CASSFTLVPYEQYF
TRBV28	TRBJ2-7	.	.	TGTGCCAGCAACTCCCCTCCCGAGCAGTACTTC	CASNSPPEQYF
TRBV4-1	TRBJ2-1	once	.	TGCGCCAGCAGCCACCTAGCGTCCGAGCAGTTCTTC	CASSHLASEQFF
TRBV9	TRBJ1-1	.	.	TGTGCCAGCAGCGTACACCCCATCAAAGGGAACACTGAAGCTTTCTTT	CASSVHPIKGNTEAFF
TRBV13	TRBJ2-5	.	.	TGTGCCAGCAGCAAAACTAGTAAGGACCAAGAGACCCAGTACTTC	CASSKTSKDQETQYF
TRBV6-5	TRBJ1-1	.	.	TGTGCCAGCAGTTACCTCCGGGGCTTGAACACTGAAGCTTTCTTT	CASSYLRGLNTEAFF
TRBV7-2	TRBJ2-7	.	.	TGTGCCAGCAGACACCGACAGAACTCCTACGAGCAGTACTTC	CASRHRQNSYEQYF
TRBV15	TRBJ1-2	.	TRBD1	TGTGCCACCAAGAGCGGACAGGGGAACTATGGCTACACCTTC	CATKSGQGNYGYTF
TRBV4-3	TRBJ2-1	.	.	TGCGCCAGCAGCCAAGATTGGGGGGAGACAGGGATCTACAATGAGCAGTTCTTC	CASSQDWGETGIYNEQFF
TRBV25-1	TRBJ1-3	.	.	TGTGCCAGCAGTCAGGGTAACACCATATATTTT	CASSQGNTIYF
TRBV9	TRBJ2-5	.	TRBD2	TGTGCCAGCAGCGTAGGAGGGTCTAGCGGGAGTGGGGGGACCCAGTACTTC	CASSVGGSSGSGGTQYF